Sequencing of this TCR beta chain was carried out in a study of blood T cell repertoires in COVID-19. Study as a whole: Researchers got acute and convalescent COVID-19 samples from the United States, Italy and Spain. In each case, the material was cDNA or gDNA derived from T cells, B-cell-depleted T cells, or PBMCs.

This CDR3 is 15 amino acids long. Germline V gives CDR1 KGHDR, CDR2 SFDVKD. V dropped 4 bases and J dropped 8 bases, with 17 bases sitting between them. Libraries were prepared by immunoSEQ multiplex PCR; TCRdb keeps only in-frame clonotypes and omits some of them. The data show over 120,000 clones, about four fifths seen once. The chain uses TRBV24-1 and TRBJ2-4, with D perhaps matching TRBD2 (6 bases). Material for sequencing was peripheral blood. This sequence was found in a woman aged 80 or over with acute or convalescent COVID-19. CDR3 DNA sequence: TGTGCCACCAGTGACGGGGGACGGAGGGTGGACATTCAGTACTTC. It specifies CATSDGGRRVDIQYF.